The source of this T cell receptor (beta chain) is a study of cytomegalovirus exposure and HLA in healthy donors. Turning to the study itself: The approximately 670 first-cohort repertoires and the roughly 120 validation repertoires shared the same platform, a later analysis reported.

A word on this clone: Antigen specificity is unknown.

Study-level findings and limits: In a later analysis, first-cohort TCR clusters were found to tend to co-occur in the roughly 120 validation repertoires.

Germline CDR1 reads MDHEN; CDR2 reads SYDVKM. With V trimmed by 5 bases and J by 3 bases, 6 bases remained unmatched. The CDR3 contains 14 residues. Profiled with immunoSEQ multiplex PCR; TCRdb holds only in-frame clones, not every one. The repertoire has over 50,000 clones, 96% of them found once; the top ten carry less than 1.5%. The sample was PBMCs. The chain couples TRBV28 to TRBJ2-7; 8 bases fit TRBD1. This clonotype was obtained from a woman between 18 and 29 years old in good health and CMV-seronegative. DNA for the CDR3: TGTGCCAGCAGTCTTCAGGGGGCGGGCTACGAGCAGTACTTC. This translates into CASSLQGAGYEQYF.